The 13 T cell receptor beta chains reported below all come from one sample, sequenced in a study of blood T cell repertoires in COVID-19. Clones were read by immunoSEQ multiplex PCR, and TCRdb kept only the in-frame ones, dropping some. The sample contains about 50,000 clones, over 75% of which appear only once. Sequencing was carried out using peripheral blood. The source of these receptors is a man in his forties or fifties with acute or convalescent COVID-19.

The chain is built from TRBV11-2 and TRBJ2-5; 9 nucleotides agree with TRBD1. J was trimmed by 4 bases and V by 4 bases; bases with no gene match: 1. The CDR3 length is 13 residues. The germline V gene has CDR1 SGHAT and CDR2 FQNNGV. CDR3 bases: TGTGCCAGCAGCTGGGGACAGGGAGAGACCCAGTACTTC. This translates into CASSWGQGETQYF.

The rearrangement links TRBV18 to TRBJ2-3; the D gene is possibly TRBD2 (5 bases). This CDR3 has 14 amino acids. The V and J ends lost 5 bases and 2 bases respectively, with 11 bases between them. Germline V gene lookup returns CDR1 KGHSH and CDR2 LQKENI. CDR3 DNA sequence: TGTGCCAGCTCAAAGGGAGCCAACACAGATACGCAGTATTTT. This codes for CASSKGANTDTQYF.

J is TRBJ2-7 and V is TRBV6-5; a possible D gene is TRBD2 (5 bases). The CDR3 has 12 residues. Trimming took off 7 bases at V and 2 bases at J, with 9 bases between the two ends. From germline, CDR1 is MNHEY and CDR2 SVGAGI. In DNA form, the CDR3 reads TGTGCCAGCACCGGGGTCCCCTACGAGCAGTACTTC. It specifies CASTGVPYEQYF.

In its sample, this clone was seen once. This chain connects TRBV20-1 to TRBJ2-1; weak D call: TRBD2 (6 bases). Deletions cut 3 bases from V and 5 bases from J, with 11 bases between. CDR1 and CDR2 from the germline V gene are DFQATT and SNEGSKA (reference sequence). The CDR3 contains 13 residues. In nucleotides, the CDR3 is TGCAGTGCTAGTCAGGGACTCAACAATGAGCAGTTCTTC. Encoded protein: CSASQGLNNEQFF.

This clone showed up just a few times. This chain joins TRBV6-5 and TRBJ1-6; perhaps TRBD1 as D (6 bases). Looked up from germline, CDR1 is MNHEY and CDR2 is SVGAGI. The CDR3 spans 15 residues. The ends were cut back, 11 bases at V and 7 bases at J, with 21 bases in the middle. The CDR3 region is CAERDGQMVNSPLHF. CDR3 sequence (DNA): TGTGCCGAGCGGGACGGACAGATGGTGAATTCACCCCTCCACTTT.

The chain has TRBV5-4 and TRBJ2-3; 11 bases are a match to TRBD2. Germline V gene data show CDR1 as SGHNT and CDR2 as YYREEE (reference sequence). J was trimmed by 3 bases and V by 0 bases; bases with no gene match: 3. This CDR3 spans 16 amino acids. The CDR3 sequence: CASSLGGLADTDTQYF. The CDR3, as DNA: TGTGCCAGCAGCTTGGGGGGACTAGCGGATACAGATACGCAGTATTTT.

This rearrangement joins TRBV30 to TRBJ1-2; 7 bases match TRBD1. This CDR3 contains 14 residues. Germline lookup yields CDR1 GTSNPN and CDR2 SVGIG (reference sequence). The V segment lost 2 bases and the J segment 6 bases; nucleotides outside the gene matches: 9. The CDR3, as DNA: TGTGCCTGGAGTTTCGGCCCGGGACAGCATGGCTACACCTTC. It specifies CAWSFGPGQHGYTF.

The chain combines TRBV4-2 with TRBJ2-1; 8 nucleotides agree with TRBD2. Germline CDR1 LGHNA, CDR2 YNFKEQ. V dropped 0 bases and J dropped 7; count of bases not matched to a gene: 8. This CDR3 is 16 amino acids long. The CDR3 coding sequence is TGTGCCAGCAGCCAAGATGCGGGAGGTTCGGCTAATGAGCAGTTCTTC. Protein sequence: CASSQDAGGSANEQFF.

The chain joins TRBV24-1 to TRBJ2-5; TRBD1 matches at 10 bases. The CDR3 contains 15 residues. Germline V gene data show CDR1 as KGHDR and CDR2 as SFDVKD. The J segment lost 5 bases and the V segment lost 2 bases, leaving 4 bases of the junction unmatched. The CDR3 reads CATSDWTGGVETQYF. The DNA of the CDR3 is TGTGCCACCAGTGATTGGACAGGGGGTGTTGAGACCCAGTACTTC.

The chain carries TRBV18 and TRBJ1-4; tentatively, D is TRBD1 (5 bases). CDR1 is KGHSH and CDR2 is LQKENI in the germline V gene. The CDR3 is 15 residues long. The V end was cut by 5 bases, the J end by 0 bases, with 10 bases between. The CDR3 DNA is TGTGCCAGCTCATCCCAGGGTACAACTAATGAAAAACTGTTTTTT. As protein: CASSSQGTTNEKLFF.

The rearrangement joins TRBV10-3 to TRBJ2-3, with a weak D call TRBD1 (5 bases). The germline CDR1 and CDR2 sequences are ENHRY and SYGVKD. The CDR3 length is 15 residues. V gave up 6 bases and J gave up 3 bases, with 16 bases separating them. CDR3 amino acids: CAISRQLAGTDTQYF. The CDR3 region has the DNA TGTGCCATCAGCCGACAGCTCGCAGGAACAGATACGCAGTATTTT.

The chain joins TRBV10-3 to TRBJ2-1; 11 nucleotides line up with TRBD1. Germline V gene data show CDR1 as ENHRY and CDR2 as SYGVKD. The junction had 4 bases not matched to a gene; V was cut back by 0 bases and J by 6 bases. The CDR3 has 16 amino acids. In nucleotides, the CDR3 is TGTGCCATCAGTGAGTCGAGGGACAGGGGGTTCAATGAGCAGTTCTTC. Translating it yields CAISESRDRGFNEQFF.

This clone was found once. The chain couples TRBV7-2 to TRBJ1-1, with no clear D. The V end lost 6 bases, the J end lost 4 bases, and 6 bases lay between the germline ends. The CDR3 runs to 11 residues. The germline V gene has CDR1 SGHTA and CDR2 FQGNSA. This CDR3 is CASRATTEAFF. CDR3 coding DNA: TGTGCCAGCAGAGCGACCACTGAAGCTTTCTTT.